This paragraph reports one T cell receptor (beta chain). CDR1 is SNHLY, CDR2 FYNNEI, per germline. The J segment lost 0 bases and the V segment lost 6 bases, leaving 10 bases of the junction unmatched. This CDR3 comprises 17 residues. The entry originates in a study of blood T cell repertoires in COVID-19. Overall study context: The cDNA or gDNA used as material had been derived from T cells, B-cell-depleted T cells, or PBMCs.

Clones were read by immunoSEQ multiplex PCR, and TCRdb kept only the in-frame ones, dropping some. The data show about 380,000 clones, 85% seen once. This clonotype originated in a woman aged 18-29 years with acute or convalescent COVID-19. The source material was peripheral blood. The chain joins TRBV2 to TRBJ2-3; TRBD1 matches 9 bases. DNA for the CDR3: TGTGCCAGCAGACTAAACAGGGGGCTAACTAGCACAGATACGCAGTATTTT. Its protein is CASRLNRGLTSTDTQYF.